This is a list of T cell receptor beta chains from one sample in a study of cytomegalovirus exposure and HLA in healthy donors. Generated by immunoSEQ multiplex PCR, the TCRdb table keeps only in-frame clones and is missing some. Of roughly 230,000 clones listed, around 78% are singletons. Sequences were obtained from PBMCs. These receptors all stem from a boy under 18 in good health and CMV-seronegative. Each CDR3 is given with its conserved first and last residue. D genes are given only for firm matches. The size entry is marked missing in some rows and otherwise reads once, few, many or a size class.

cdr3_nt cdr3_aa clone_size j_call v_call d_call
TGTGCCAGCAGCCCGGCGGGGAACACTGAAGCTTTCTTT CASSPAGNTEAFF . TRBJ1-1 TRBV7-2 .
TGCGCCAGCAGCTTGGCTCTAGCGGACCAAGAGACCCAGTACTTC CASSLALADQETQYF few TRBJ2-5 TRBV5-1 TRBD2
TGCGCCAGCAGCCTACGACTAGCGGGAGAGTCAGGGGAGACCCAGTACTTC CASSLRLAGESGETQYF . TRBJ2-5 TRBV5-1 TRBD2
TGTGCCAGCAGTGAGCCTAATCCTGAAGCTTTCTTT CASSEPNPEAFF . TRBJ1-1 TRBV2 .
TGTGCCAGCAGTTCCAGCGGGAGCTCCTACAATGAGCAGTTCTTC CASSSSGSSYNEQFF few TRBJ2-1 TRBV11-1 TRBD2
TGCGCCAGCAGCCACGACAGGGGAATAATGAACACTGAAGCTTTCTTT CASSHDRGIMNTEAFF . TRBJ1-1 TRBV4-1 TRBD1
TGTGCCAGCAGCTTAAGGCTAGGTGAGGTCTATGGCTACCCCTTC CASSLRLGEVYGYPF . TRBJ1-2 TRBV13 .
TGTGCCAGCTCTACGGACAGGGCGAATCAGCCCCAGCATTTT CASSTDRANQPQHF . TRBJ1-5 TRBV18 TRBD1
TGTGCCAGCAGCTTAGGGAGCGGGGGGCGCACCAATGAGCAGTTCTTC CASSLGSGGRTNEQFF . TRBJ2-1 TRBV7-9 TRBD2
TGTGCCAGCAGCCCCGGGACTGGGGGGAATGAGCAGTTCTTC CASSPGTGGNEQFF . TRBJ2-1 TRBV4-2 .
TGTGCCAGAAGCGGACACAGGCCTTCCACAGATACGCAGTATTTT CARSGHRPSTDTQYF . TRBJ2-3 TRBV5-3 .
TGTGCCAGCGGACAGGGCGGAAACACCATATATTTT CASGQGGNTIYF . TRBJ1-3 TRBV13 TRBD1
TGTGCCAGCAGCGTGGACAGTTCCAACGTCCTGACTTTC CASSVDSSNVLTF . TRBJ2-6 TRBV9 .
TGTGCCTGGAGTGTAGTTAGCGGCCGCTCCTACGAGCAGTACTTC CAWSVVSGRSYEQYF . TRBJ2-7 TRBV30 .
TGCGCCAGCAGTGAGTGGGAGGCCGGGGAGCTGTTTTTT CASSEWEAGELFF once TRBJ2-2 TRBV10-1 .
TGTGCCAGCAGCTTCCTGGCAGGGGGGTTCGTCGTCCACGAGCAGTACTTC CASSFLAGGFVVHEQYF . TRBJ2-7 TRBV5-6 .
TGCAGCGTTTTGACAGGGCCAGATACGCAGTATTTT CSVLTGPDTQYF . TRBJ2-3 TRBV29-1 TRBD1
TGCGCCAGCAGCCAGGCAGGGGGCAGAGCTTTCTTT CASSQAGGRAFF . TRBJ1-1 TRBV4-1 TRBD1
TGTGCCAGCAGCTTAGGGGGCCTCTTGAACACTGAAGCTTTCTTT CASSLGGLLNTEAFF . TRBJ1-1 TRBV7-2 .
TGTGCCTGGAGTGTACAGAGTGAAGCTTTCTTT CAWSVQSEAFF . TRBJ1-1 TRBV30 .
TGTGCCAGCAGCTTGGACGCGGGACCCTACAATGAGCAGTTCTTC CASSLDAGPYNEQFF few TRBJ2-1 TRBV5-4 .
TGCGCCAGCAGTGAATATAGAGGAGGGACTGAAGCTTTCTTT CASSEYRGGTEAFF . TRBJ1-1 TRBV10-1 .
TGTGCCAGCAGCTGGCGGGAGATCGGGAACGAGCAGTACTTC CASSWREIGNEQYF . TRBJ2-7 TRBV5-8 TRBD2